The 21 T cell receptor beta chains below come from one sample, sequenced in a study of shared clonotypes between healthy human individuals. Measured with immunoSEQ multiplex PCR; TCRdb has only the in-frame clones, and not every one. The data contain approximately 640,000 clones, roughly 78% of them singletons. The sequenced material came from memory CD4+ T cells sorted from blood. This sample's subset: CD45RA-negative fraction. The source of these receptors is a woman in her 30s in good health.

A few counts support this clone. The chain links TRBV5-5 to TRBJ2-7, with 7 bases identical to TRBD2. With V trimmed by 4 bases and J by 3 bases, 10 bases remained unmatched. Per germline, CDR1 SGHKS and CDR2 YYEKEE (reference sequence). This CDR3 comprises 15 residues. The CDR3 loop reads CASSPGTTIDYEQYF. In DNA form, the CDR3 reads TGTGCCAGCAGCCCCGGGACTACAATAGACTACGAGCAGTACTTC.

V usage is TRBV4-1 and J usage is TRBJ1-3; no firm D call. The CDR3 has 16 residues. Germline V gene sequence: CDR1 MGHRA, CDR2 YSYEKL. Trimming shortened V by 1 base and J by 0 bases, and 10 bases separated the two germline ends. The CDR3 sequence is CASSQGQDYSGNTIYF. CDR3 in DNA: TGCGCCAGCAGCCAAGGTCAGGACTACTCTGGAAACACCATATATTTT.

This clone was seen a few times. The V gene is TRBV2, the J gene TRBJ2-3; D assignment may be TRBD1 or TRBD2 (5 bases each). CDR3 size: 14 residues. Germline V gene sequence: CDR1 SNHLY, CDR2 FYNNEI. Trimming left V 7 bases short and J 1 base short, with 12 bases between. The CDR3 DNA sequence: TGTGCCAGCACCCGGGGCACTCGCACAGATACGCAGTATTTT. This sequence encodes CASTRGTRTDTQYF.

Note on this clone: Additional DNA sequences in this sample encode the identical CDR3. This chain connects TRBV28 to TRBJ2-1; D is uncertain. Germline assignment: CDR1 MDHEN and CDR2 SYDVKM. The CDR3 contains 10 residues. Between the trimmed V and J ends, which lost 6 bases and 7 bases, there was a span of 4 bases. The DNA of the CDR3 is TGTGCCAGCAGCCATAATGAGCAGTTCTTC. Amino acids: CASSHNEQFF.

This clone has only one observation. Written as DNA, the CDR3 is TGTGCCAGTAGTATGCGACGGGGGAACTCCTACAATGAGCAGTTCTTC. This translates into CASSMRRGNSYNEQFF. The genes are TRBV19 and TRBJ2-1; D may be TRBD2 (6 bases). Trimming left V 3 bases short and J 0 bases short, with 12 bases between. The CDR3 loop spans 16 amino acids. Germline V gives CDR1 LNHDA, CDR2 SQIVND (reference sequence).

This chain links TRBV6-5 with TRBJ1-1; D not certain. CDR3 length: 15 residues. Per germline, CDR1 MNHEY and CDR2 SVGAGI. The V gene lost 7 bases and the J gene lost 2 bases, with 17 bases spanning the gap. The CDR3 is CASTRERSLNTEAFF. In DNA, the CDR3 is TGTGCCAGCACCAGAGAGAGGAGTCTTAACACTGAAGCTTTCTTT.

This chain links TRBV4-1 with TRBJ2-1, with 14 bases that match TRBD2. V was clipped by 3 bases and J by 8 bases; unmatched bases: 3. CDR3 length: 15 residues. Germline V lookup: CDR1 MGHRA, CDR2 YSYEKL. The chain's CDR3 is CASSQLGLAGDEQFF. DNA for the CDR3: TGCGCCAGCAGCCAGTTGGGACTAGCGGGAGATGAGCAGTTCTTC.

The table lists this clone with a count of one. The rearrangement links TRBV19 to TRBJ2-2, with D unresolved. Trimming removed 7 bases from V and 5 bases from J, with 17 bases in between. The CDR3 is made up of 15 amino acids. CDR1 LNHDA and CDR2 SQIVND come from the germline V gene (reference sequence). The CDR3 spells CASKAVGRSTGELFF. CDR3 bases: TGTGCCAGTAAGGCAGTTGGGCGTAGTACCGGGGAGCTGTTTTTT.

V is TRBV5-4 and J is TRBJ2-1; 7 positions match TRBD2. The germline V gene encodes CDR1 SGHNT and CDR2 YYREEE (reference sequence). V trimming: 2 bases; J trimming: 1 base; junction bases outside the gene matches: 3. The CDR3 has 15 residues. The CDR3 sequence: CASSFRRESYNEQFF. Here the CDR3 DNA reads TGTGCCAGCAGCTTTCGGCGGGAGTCCTACAATGAGCAGTTCTTC.

This chain uses TRBV19 with TRBJ2-2; 7 bases are shared with TRBD2. Germline CDR1 and CDR2: LNHDA and SQIVND (reference sequence). With 8 bases clipped from V and 0 bases from J, the junction kept 3 bases outside the gene matches. This CDR3 has 14 amino acids. This CDR3 is CASRGVSNTGELFF. CDR3 bases: TGTGCCAGTCGGGGGGTGTCGAACACCGGGGAGCTGTTTTTT. Complete variable domain (other parts from reference TRBV19 and TRBJ2-2): DGGITQSPKYLFRKEGQNVTLSCEQNLNHDAMYWYRQDPGQGLRLIYYSQIVNDFQKGDIAEGYSVSREKKESFPLTVTSAQKNPTAFYLCASRGVSNTGELFFGEGSRLTVL.

The chain links TRBV7-8 to TRBJ1-2; D is unresolved. V was cut by 0 bases and J by 1 base, with 15 bases left in between. There are 17 residues in the CDR3. Looked up from germline, CDR1 is SGHVS and CDR2 is FQNEAQ. CDR3 residues: CASSLARSAGRNYGYTF. For the CDR3, the DNA is TGTGCCAGCAGCTTAGCGCGCTCGGCAGGCCGTAACTATGGCTACACCTTC.

The rearrangement joins TRBV25-1 to TRBJ1-2; D is undetermined. In germline, CDR1 is MGHDK, CDR2 SYGVNS. Trimming left V 10 bases short and J 2 bases short, with 17 bases between. The CDR3 sequence is 14 residues long. CDR3 in DNA: TGTGCCACCACCGACCGGGAGTCCAACTATGGCTACACCTTC. Translation gives CATTDRESNYGYTF.

The V call is TRBV5-1, the J call TRBJ2-1, with TRBD1 identical over 9 bases. The CDR3 totals 15 residues. Germline-derived CDR1 and CDR2 are SGHRS and YFSETQ. Losses at the gene ends were 3 bases for V and 3 bases for J; bases not matched to a gene: 4. CDR3 DNA: TGCGCCAGCAGCTCGGGGACAGGGATCTACAATGAGCAGTTCTTC. It translates to CASSSGTGIYNEQFF.

The CDR3 DNA reads TGTGCCAGTACCGGACTAGCGGTCTCTGGGGCCAACGTCCTGACTTTC. Its translation is CASTGLAVSGANVLTF. The chain employs TRBV19 and TRBJ2-6; 10 bases agree with TRBD2. The CDR3 extends over 16 amino acids. Looked up from germline, CDR1 is LNHDA and CDR2 is SQIVND (reference sequence). The J segment lost 0 bases and the V segment lost 7 bases, leaving 3 bases of the junction unmatched.

This rearrangement joins TRBV10-3 to TRBJ2-1; TRBD2 matches at 13 bases. Germline V gene lookup returns CDR1 ENHRY and CDR2 SYGVKD. J was trimmed by 9 bases and V by 0 bases; bases with no gene match: 8. This CDR3 has 17 residues. CDR3 loop: CAISESTSGRALSEQFF. The CDR3 DNA reads TGTGCCATCAGTGAGTCAACTAGCGGGAGGGCCCTGTCTGAGCAGTTCTTC.

The chain combines TRBV5-4 with TRBJ2-7, with 7 bases fitting TRBD2. J lost 3 bases, V lost 2 bases, and 5 bases had no gene match. Per germline, CDR1 SGHNT and CDR2 YYREEE (reference sequence). This CDR3 is 14 amino acids long. CDR3 sequence: CASSLAGIIYEQYF. DNA for the CDR3: TGTGCCAGCAGCTTAGCGGGAATTATCTACGAGCAGTACTTC.

This sequence joins TRBV19 and TRBJ2-7; 11 nucleotides agree with TRBD2. Trimming at V came to 3 bases and at J to 0 bases, leaving 1 base not matched to a gene. This CDR3 region has 15 residues. In germline, CDR1 is LNHDA, CDR2 SQIVND (reference sequence). The chain's CDR3 is CASSILAGGSYEQYF. CDR3 bases: TGTGCCAGTAGTATCCTAGCGGGAGGCTCCTACGAGCAGTACTTC.

This chain links TRBV6-5 with TRBJ1-4; D gene unclear. CDR1 is MNHEY, CDR2 SVGAGI, per germline. The CDR3 is 15 residues long. V was trimmed by 0 bases and J by 7 bases, leaving 12 bases between them. The CDR3 DNA sequence: TGTGCCAGCAGTTACTCAGGGATACGTGGTGAAAAACTGTTTTTT. It is translated as CASSYSGIRGEKLFF.

The chain is built from TRBV6-1 and TRBJ2-7; D is possibly TRBD1 (6 bases). The CDR3 contains 15 residues. V was pared by 9 bases and J by 7 bases, with 25 bases between. Germline lookup yields CDR1 MNHNS and CDR2 SASEGT. The CDR3 loop is CASIQRFLSGDEQYF. CDR3 nucleotides: TGTGCCAGTATACAGCGGTTTTTGTCAGGGGATGAGCAGTACTTC.

The rearrangement joins TRBV28 to TRBJ1-5, with D perhaps matching TRBD1 (5 bases). Trimming took 5 bases from V and 6 from J, leaving 17 bases between them. This CDR3 has 15 amino acids. In germline, CDR1 is MDHEN, CDR2 SYDVKM. This CDR3 is CASSTGGGWSQPQHF. The CDR3 DNA reads TGTGCCAGCAGTACAGGCGGGGGATGGAGTCAGCCCCAGCATTTT.

The chain combines TRBV18 with TRBJ2-6; D call uncertain. Germline assignment: CDR1 KGHSH and CDR2 LQKENI. The CDR3 loop spans 15 amino acids. The ends were cut back, 1 base at V and 0 bases at J, with 4 bases in the middle. This chain's CDR3 is CASSPQSSGANVLTF. As DNA, the CDR3 is TGTGCCAGCTCACCACAGAGCTCTGGGGCCAACGTCCTGACTTTC.